The clone carrying this T cell receptor beta chain was seen a few times. CDR1 and CDR2 (germline): MDHEN, SYDVKM. The ends were cut back, 11 bases at V and 2 bases at J, with 13 bases in the middle. The CDR3 has 13 residues. The beta constant-region primer was an equimolar mix of two oligonucleotides covering TRBC1 and TRBC2. Nested alpha and beta constant-region primers with the SP2 primer drove four PCR rounds on ligated cDNA. TCRdb re-called the UMI-ligation and nested PCR reads with MiXCR, one entry per CDR3 protein. The profile shows some 8,000 distinct CDR3 sequences, around 27% of them singletons. The sample is drawn from a study of naive and memory T cell subsets.

The material sequenced was CD8+ TEMRA cells from blood. As to subset: effector memory re-expressing CD45RA, CD45RA+ CD27-. The rearrangement links TRBV28 to TRBJ1-3, with D perhaps TRBD1 (6 bases). This TCR derives from a human donor in good health. As DNA, the CDR3 is TGTGCCGCCAGGGGAAACCCTGGAAACACCATATATTTT. This codes for CAARGNPGNTIYF.